The rows below give T cell receptor beta chains drawn from one sample of a study of blood T cell repertoires in COVID-19. Assay used: immunoSEQ multiplex PCR; TCRdb lists only in-frame clones, some missing. Among 80,000 to 100,000 clones listed, around 90% were seen once. The sequenced material came from peripheral blood. The source is a human donor with active COVID-19. The donor label of this sample is uncertain. Each CDR3 is given with its conserved first and last residue. The D gene is left open where the match is weak. Clone size is given for some rows only: seen once, a few or many times, or a class if the clone is expanded.

-	TRBV5-1	TRBJ2-1	once	CASSSSKSGGPYNEQFF	TGCGCCAGCAGCTCGAGCAAATCGGGGGGCCCCTACAATGAGCAGTTCTTC
TRBD1	TRBV15	TRBJ2-7	-	CATSRDLTGAGEQYF	TGTGCCACCAGCAGAGATCTGACAGGGGCGGGCGAGCAGTACTTC
TRBD2	TRBV9	TRBJ2-3	-	CASSGQGRASGGAGTDTQYF	TGTGCCAGCAGCGGACAGGGGCGAGCTAGCGGGGGGGCCGGCACAGATACGCAGTATTTT
TRBD1	TRBV5-4	TRBJ1-2	-	CASSPKDRGQGYTF	TGTGCCAGCAGCCCAAAGGACAGGGGACAAGGCTACACCTTC
-	TRBV6-5	TRBJ1-1	-	CASSQVLNTEAFF	TGTGCCAGCAGCCAGGTGCTGAACACTGAAGCTTTCTTT
-	TRBV9	TRBJ1-1	once	CASSVGSRGEDEAFF	TGTGCCAGCAGCGTAGGATCCAGGGGCGAGGATGAAGCTTTCTTT
-	TRBV4-3	TRBJ2-7	-	CASSRQVAGALYEQYF	TGCGCCAGCAGCCGGCAGGTCGCAGGGGCGTTGTACGAGCAGTACTTC
-	TRBV18	TRBJ1-4	-	CASSPSPEGDEKLFF	TGTGCCAGCTCACCGAGTCCAGAAGGGGATGAAAAACTGTTTTTT
-	TRBV7-6	TRBJ1-1	-	CASSLDPGDTEAFF	TGTGCCAGCAGCTTAGACCCAGGGGACACTGAAGCTTTCTTT
TRBD1	TRBV5-1	TRBJ2-3	few	CASSFGDRAPDTQYF	TGCGCCAGCAGCTTCGGGGACAGGGCCCCTGATACGCAGTATTTT
TRBD1	TRBV25-1	TRBJ1-3	once	CASRTGEGGTIYF	TGTGCCAGCAGGACAGGGGAGGGAGGCACCATATATTTT
TRBD1	TRBV12-5	TRBJ1-5	-	CASGLVSGQLSSNQPQHF	TGTGCTAGTGGTTTGGTGTCGGGACAGCTTAGTAGCAATCAGCCCCAGCATTTT
-	TRBV9	TRBJ2-5	-	CASSPRGSVETQYF	TGTGCCAGCAGCCCCCGGGGTAGCGTGGAGACCCAGTACTTC
-	TRBV5-1	TRBJ1-2	-	CASSLANPGLPGYTF	TGCGCCAGCAGCTTGGCCAACCCTGGACTTCCTGGCTACACCTTC
TRBD1	TRBV6-1	TRBJ1-1	once	CASSETRTGVLNTEAFF	TGTGCCAGCAGTGAAACCCGGACAGGGGTCTTGAACACTGAAGCTTTCTTT
-	TRBV24-1	TRBJ2-2	-	CATSDFQGGELFF	TGTGCCACCAGTGATTTTCAGGGCGGGGAGCTGTTTTTT
TRBD2	TRBV5-1	TRBJ2-3	-	CASSLAGAGGLPDTQYF	TGCGCCAGCAGCTTGGCCGGAGCGGGGGGGCTCCCAGATACGCAGTATTTT
TRBD1	TRBV4-2	TRBJ1-6	few	CASSQTGGGSPLHF	TGTGCCAGCAGCCAAACAGGGGGAGGTTCACCCCTCCACTTT
-	TRBV10-2	TRBJ1-3	-	CASSDREAGNTIYF	TGCGCCAGCAGTGACAGGGAGGCTGGAAACACCATATATTTT
TRBD2	TRBV13	TRBJ2-3	-	CASSFGTSGGADTQYF	TGTGCCAGCAGCTTTGGGACTAGCGGGGGGGCGGATACGCAGTATTTT
-	TRBV6-5	TRBJ2-3	-	CAAGLSGYTDTQYF	TGTGCCGCTGGGCTTAGCGGATACACAGATACGCAGTATTTT
TRBD2	TRBV7-3	TRBJ2-7	-	CASSLEPRTSGIQYF	TGTGCCAGCAGCTTAGAGCCAAGGACTAGCGGGATTCAGTACTTC
-	TRBV2	TRBJ2-5	-	CASTLQEETQYF	TGTGCCAGCACTTTACAGGAAGAGACCCAGTACTTC
TRBD1	TRBV5-8	TRBJ2-7	-	CASRSRDSTYEQYF	TGTGCCAGCAGATCCCGGGACAGTACGTACGAGCAGTACTTC
-	TRBV7-9	TRBJ1-2	-	CASSDPGQSELRGYTF	TGTGCCAGCAGCGACCCCGGACAGAGTGAATTGCGTGGCTACACCTTC
TRBD1	TRBV7-6	TRBJ1-2	-	CASSLGAGGDYGYTF	TGTGCCAGCAGCTTAGGGGCAGGGGGCGACTATGGCTACACCTTC
-	TRBV12-5	TRBJ2-7	-	CASGWGGGPSYEQYF	TGTGCTAGTGGTTGGGGAGGGGGGCCGTCCTACGAGCAGTACTTC
-	TRBV6-1	TRBJ1-5	-	CASSERGGGSNQPQHF	TGTGCCAGCAGTGAAAGGGGCGGGGGATCAAATCAGCCCCAGCATTTT
TRBD2	TRBV5-1	TRBJ2-3	-	CASSLFSGGATDTQYF	TGCGCCAGCAGCTTGTTTAGCGGGGGGGCGACAGATACGCAGTATTTT
TRBD1	TRBV28	TRBJ1-6	-	CASRRQGVTSPLHF	TGTGCCAGCAGGCGACAGGGGGTGACATCACCCCTCCACTTT
-	TRBV28	TRBJ2-7	-	CASRPGEYEQYF	TGTGCCAGCAGACCGGGGGAATACGAGCAGTACTTC
TRBD1	TRBV28	TRBJ1-5	-	CASLTGQWGGQPQHF	TGTGCCAGCCTAACGGGACAGTGGGGAGGTCAGCCCCAGCATTTT
-	TRBV4-1	TRBJ1-5	-	CASSTLEGSNQPQHF	TGCGCCAGCAGCACCCTAGAGGGTAGCAATCAGCCCCAGCATTTT
TRBD2	TRBV12-3/TRBV12-4	TRBJ2-7	-	CASSRDYREQYF	TGTGCCAGCAGCCGGGACTACAGGGAGCAGTACTTC
-	TRBV27	TRBJ2-1	-	CASSPLRGVSYNEQFF	TGTGCCAGCAGTCCCCTCCGGGGTGTCTCCTACAATGAGCAGTTCTTC
TRBD1	TRBV5-1	TRBJ1-2	-	CASSLAGTGGGYTF	TGCGCCAGCAGCTTGGCCGGGACAGGGGGCGGCTACACCTTC
-	TRBV18	TRBJ2-7	-	CASSPFTVNEQYF	TGTGCCAGCTCACCGTTTACGGTGAACGAGCAGTACTTC
TRBD2	TRBV9	TRBJ2-3	-	CASSIFYGGGGTDTQYF	TGTGCCAGCAGCATCTTTTACGGCGGGGGGGGCACAGATACGCAGTATTTT
-	TRBV16	TRBJ2-2	-	CASSRGRELFF	TGTGCCAGCAGCCGAGGTCGGGAGCTGTTTTTT
TRBD2	TRBV18	TRBJ2-1	-	CASSPGSGGEYNEQFF	TGTGCCAGCTCACCTGGAAGCGGGGGGGAATACAATGAGCAGTTCTTC
-	TRBV27	TRBJ2-7	-	CASRDTGFSYEQYF	TGTGCCAGCAGGGATACAGGGTTCTCCTACGAGCAGTACTTC
-	TRBV15	TRBJ2-1	-	CATSRDLRGALYNEQFF	TGTGCCACCAGCAGAGATCTCCGGGGGGCCCTTTACAATGAGCAGTTCTTC
-	TRBV7-8	TRBJ1-6	-	CASSTRVPDSPLHF	TGTGCCAGCAGCACCCGAGTTCCGGATTCACCCCTCCACTTT
TRBD2	TRBV20-1	TRBJ2-3	-	CSASSAGGGFVAQYF	TGCAGTGCTAGTTCCGCGGGGGGGGGATTTGTCGCGCAGTATTTT
-	TRBV5-1	TRBJ1-6	-	CASSSGFSGLASPLHF	TGCGCCAGCAGTTCGGGATTCAGTGGCCTGGCGTCACCCCTCCACTTT
-	TRBV11-2	TRBJ2-5	-	CASSPQGKETQYF	TGTGCCAGCAGCCCACAGGGAAAAGAGACCCAGTACTTC
TRBD2	TRBV5-4	TRBJ2-3	-	CASSLVLLAGGPWGTDTQYF	TGTGCCAGCAGCTTGGTTCTGCTAGCGGGGGGGCCTTGGGGCACAGATACGCAGTATTTT
-	TRBV10-3	TRBJ1-6	-	CAISESSGQLNSPLHF	TGTGCCATCAGTGAGTCGTCTGGACAGCTCAATTCACCCCTCCACTTT
-	TRBV5-6	TRBJ1-5	-	CATNRERNQPQHF	TGTGCCACCAATCGGGAACGCAATCAGCCCCAGCATTTT
TRBD1	TRBV5-1	TRBJ1-4	-	CASSLAGDRYEKLFF	TGCGCCAGCAGCTTGGCCGGGGACAGGTACGAAAAACTGTTTTTT
TRBD2	TRBV7-2	TRBJ2-5	-	CASSLGRLAGLQTQYF	TGTGCCAGCAGCTTAGGGAGACTAGCGGGGCTTCAGACCCAGTACTTC
TRBD1	TRBV5-1	TRBJ1-4	few	CASSFPGTDATNEKLFF	TGCGCCAGCAGCTTTCCCGGGACAGACGCAACTAATGAAAAACTGTTTTTT
-	TRBV7-9	TRBJ1-1	-	CASSLGEEATEAFF	TGTGCCAGCAGCCTGGGGGAGGAGGCAACTGAAGCTTTCTTT
TRBD1	TRBV6-5	TRBJ2-2	-	CASSYRTGASGELFF	TGTGCCAGCAGTTATCGGACAGGGGCCTCCGGGGAGCTGTTTTTT
-	TRBV3-1/TRBV3-2	TRBJ1-2	-	CASSQNGGNYGYTF	TGTGCCAGCAGCCAAAACGGGGGGAACTATGGCTACACCTTC
TRBD1	TRBV7-8	TRBJ2-7	-	CASSIRDRDYEQYF	TGTGCCAGCAGCATCCGGGACAGGGACTACGAGCAGTACTTC
TRBD1	TRBV6-1	TRBJ2-7	-	CASSEGDRALLQCF	TGTGCCAGCAGTGAAGGGGACAGGGCCCTCCTTCAGTGCTTC
-	TRBV15	TRBJ1-5	-	CATSSHREGGQPQHF	TGTGCCACCAGCAGCCACAGAGAGGGGGGGCAGCCCCAGCATTTT
TRBD1	TRBV19	TRBJ1-4	-	CASSPRTGANEKLFF	TGTGCCAGTAGTCCCCGGACAGGGGCTAATGAAAAACTGTTTTTT
TRBD2	TRBV6-5	TRBJ2-5	once	CASKERGGPQETQYF	TGTGCCAGCAAAGAGCGGGGGGGCCCCCAAGAGACCCAGTACTTC